The 24 T cell receptor beta chains reported below all come from one sample, sequenced in a study of T cell changes during pregnancy in multiple sclerosis. The data were produced by immunoSEQ multiplex PCR, yet TCRdb's version contains in-frame clones alone and is incomplete. In the table there are 35,000 to 45,000 clones, roughly nine tenths of which are singletons. The source material was CD4+ T cells from peripheral blood mononuclear cells, sampled in the first trimester of pregnancy. Receptors originate from a female donor with multiple sclerosis, enrolled in a pregnancy study.

V and J are TRBV5-4 and TRBJ1-4; no reliable D call. Trimming pared 4 bases from V and 8 bases from J, leaving 18 bases between. Germline V CDR1 and CDR2: SGHNT, YYREEE (reference sequence). The CDR3 is 15 residues long. The CDR3 sequence is CASSHRGYGFEKLFF. The CDR3 coding sequence is TGTGCCAGCAGCCACCGAGGGTATGGTTTCGAAAAACTGTTTTTT. Combining the CDR3 with reference TRBV5-4 and TRBJ1-4 gives the whole variable domain ETGVTQSPTHLIKTRGQQVTLRCSSQSGHNTVSWYQQALGQGPQFIFQYYREEENGRGNFPPRFSGLQFPNYSSELNVNALELDDSALYLCASSHRGYGFEKLFFGSGTQLSVL.

This clone showed up just once. The V and J genes are TRBV5-4 and TRBJ2-1; 9 bases fit TRBD2. CDR3 length: 16 amino acids. The V gene end was trimmed by 4 bases and the J gene end by 4 bases; junction bases not matched to a gene: 9. Germline CDR1 and CDR2: SGHNT and YYREEE (reference sequence). The CDR3 protein is CASSAPTSGVYNEQFF. The CDR3, as DNA: TGTGCCAGCAGCGCCCCGACTAGCGGCGTATACAATGAGCAGTTCTTC.

The chain carries TRBV18 and TRBJ1-1; D is unclear. Per the germline V gene, CDR1 is KGHSH and CDR2 is LQKENI. Trimming removed 6 bases from V and 1 base from J, with 9 bases in between. There are 13 residues in the CDR3. Written as DNA, the CDR3 is TGTGCCAGCTCTTTAAGTAGGAACACTGAAGCTTTCTTT. Its protein is CASSLSRNTEAFF.

V gene TRBV6-1 combines with J gene TRBJ1-2, with D unresolved. This CDR3 has 13 residues. CDR1 is MNHNS and CDR2 is SASEGT in the germline V gene. The V and J ends lost 0 bases and 4 bases respectively, with 6 bases between them. For the CDR3, the DNA is TGTGCCAGCAGTGAAGCAGGGAGCTATGGCTACACCTTC. It specifies CASSEAGSYGYTF.

This rearrangement joins TRBV5-6 to TRBJ1-5, with D maybe TRBD1 (6 bases). V lost 3 bases and J lost 2, with 15 bases in between. Germline V lookup: CDR1 SGHDT, CDR2 YYEEEE. The CDR3 extends over 16 amino acids. CDR3 bases: TGTGCCAGCAGCTGGATCAGGGGATTTGGCAATCAGCCCCAGCATTTT. It specifies CASSWIRGFGNQPQHF.

V usage is TRBV29-1 and J usage is TRBJ2-6; the match to TRBD1 covers 7 bases. Germline assignment: CDR1 SQVTM and CDR2 ANQGSEA. The length of the CDR3 is 17 residues. Trimming took 4 bases from V and 0 from J; bases not matched to a gene: 9. Here the CDR3 reads CSVGRGTPFSGANVLTF. The CDR3 DNA follows: TGCAGCGTTGGCAGGGGGACACCCTTCTCTGGGGCCAACGTCCTGACTTTC. Looking up the rest from reference TRBV29-1 and TRBJ2-6 gives the full variable domain: SAVISQKPSRDICQRGTSLTIQCQVDSQVTMMFWYRQQPGQSLTLIATANQGSEATYESGFVIDKFPISRPNLTFSTLTVSNMSPEDSSIYLCSVGRGTPFSGANVLTFGAGSRLTVL.

The chain carries TRBV16 and TRBJ1-3, with TRBD1 matching over 7 bases. Unmatched junction bases numbered 2, after V lost 5 bases and J lost 1 base. This CDR3 is built from 14 residues. Germline V gene lookup returns CDR1 KGHSY and CDR2 FQNENV. In DNA, the CDR3 is TGTGCCAGCAGCTTACAGGGGTCTGGAAACACCATATATTTT. This codes for CASSLQGSGNTIYF.

The chain employs TRBV5-8 and TRBJ2-3, with 15 bases lining up with TRBD2. This CDR3 contains 18 residues. V lost 4 bases, J lost 4 bases, and 10 bases stayed unmatched. Per germline, CDR1 SGHTS and CDR2 YDEGEE. CDR3 amino acids: CASSGGLAGGLRADTQYF. The CDR3 region has the DNA TGTGCCAGCAGCGGCGGACTAGCGGGAGGGCTCCGGGCAGATACGCAGTATTTT.

This CDR3 reads CASSEGRGHTEAFF. CDR3 nucleotides: TGCGCCAGCAGTGAGGGAAGGGGGCACACTGAAGCTTTCTTT. The J gene is TRBJ1-1, the V gene TRBV10-2; 7 bases are shared with TRBD1. CDR1 and CDR2 (germline): WSHSY, SAAADI. Germline trimming cut 2 bases from V and 3 bases from J; bases unmatched to any gene: 3. CDR3 length: 14 residues.

The rearrangement joins TRBV5-4 to TRBJ2-1; 11 positions match TRBD2. Germline values: CDR1 SGHNT, CDR2 YYREEE (reference sequence). The CDR3 spans 17 residues. The V segment lost 2 bases and the J segment 4 bases; nucleotides outside the gene matches: 8. The CDR3 spells CASSFGTSGQKYNEQFF. The CDR3, as DNA: TGTGCCAGCAGCTTCGGGACTAGCGGACAAAAGTACAATGAGCAGTTCTTC.

The chain carries TRBV19 and TRBJ2-1, with 12 bases fitting TRBD2. The trim removed 0 bases at V and 6 bases at J, leaving 9 bases unmatched. Germline CDR1 is LNHDA and CDR2 is SQIVND (reference sequence). The CDR3 has 18 amino acids. The CDR3, as DNA: TGTGCCAGTAGTATAGACGAAAGACTAGCGGGAGTAGGCAATGAGCAGTTCTTC. Translated: CASSIDERLAGVGNEQFF.

DNA for the CDR3: TGTGCCAGTACCCCGGACAGGGGAGACGGCTACACCTTC. This codes for CASTPDRGDGYTF. J is TRBJ1-2 and V is TRBV19; 9 bases align to TRBD1. CDR3 length equals 13 residues. In germline, CDR1 is LNHDA, CDR2 SQIVND (reference sequence). V was pared by 7 bases and J by 8 bases, with 8 bases of the junction left unmatched.

This chain joins TRBV5-6 and TRBJ2-3, with D possibly being TRBD1 (5 bases). CDR1 SGHDT and CDR2 YYEEEE come from the germline V gene. The CDR3 spans 16 residues. With 0 bases removed from V and 0 bases from J, the gap between germline ends came to 11 bases. CDR3 loop: CASSLVVTASTDTQYF. The CDR3 DNA is TGTGCCAGCAGCTTGGTGGTGACAGCTAGCACAGATACGCAGTATTTT. Drawing the rest from reference TRBV5-6 and TRBJ2-3, the complete variable domain is DAGVTQSPTHLIKTRGQQVTLRCSPKSGHDTVSWYQQALGQGPQFIFQYYEEEERQRGNFPDRFSGHQFPNYSSELNVNALLLGDSALYLCASSLVVTASTDTQYFGPGTRLTVL.

The V call is TRBV7-9, the J call TRBJ2-5; TRBD2 matches at 10 bases. This CDR3 contains 17 residues. V dropped 4 bases and J dropped 2; count of bases not matched to a gene: 10. From germline, CDR1 is SEHNR and CDR2 FQNEAQ (reference sequence). CDR3 amino acids: CASSSWGSGGFQETQYF. The CDR3 nucleotides are TGTGCCAGCAGCTCGTGGGGTAGCGGGGGGTTTCAAGAGACCCAGTACTTC.

The chain has TRBV4-3 and TRBJ2-3; a possible D gene is TRBD2 (6 bases). Deletions cut 1 base from V and 5 bases from J, with 13 bases between. CDR3 length equals 15 residues. Germline CDR1 is LGHNA and CDR2 is YSLEER. The CDR3 protein is CASSQGAGSGDTQYF. The CDR3 DNA sequence: TGCGCCAGCAGCCAAGGTGCGGGGTCCGGAGATACGCAGTATTTT.

This chain links TRBV29-1 with TRBJ2-5; 9 nucleotides match TRBD2. This CDR3 has 12 amino acids. Trimming took 7 bases from V and 5 from J; bases not matched to a gene: 5. Germline V gene lookup returns CDR1 SQVTM and CDR2 ANQGSEA. Here the CDR3 DNA reads TGCAGCGCCTCGGGACTAGCTGAGACCCAGTACTTC. It codes for CSASGLAETQYF.

The chain has TRBV5-1 and TRBJ1-1; D is unresolved. V lost 3 bases to trimming and J lost 10 bases, with 19 bases between them. This CDR3 comprises 14 residues. Germline V gene sequence: CDR1 SGHRS, CDR2 YFSETQ. Written as DNA, the CDR3 is TGCGCCAGCAGCTCCGCTTTGACACGGGATAGAGCTTTCTTT. As protein: CASSSALTRDRAFF.

The chain carries TRBV19 and TRBJ1-2, with D possibly matching TRBD1 (6 bases). With 7 bases removed from V and 1 base from J, the gap between germline ends came to 10 bases. This CDR3 is built from 13 residues. Germline V gene lookup returns CDR1 LNHDA and CDR2 SQIVND (reference sequence). The CDR3 nucleotides read TGTGCCAGTACTCAGGGGAATAACTATGGCTACACCTTC. It encodes CASTQGNNYGYTF. The whole variable domain, remainder taken from reference TRBV19 and TRBJ1-2, is DGGITQSPKYLFRKEGQNVTLSCEQNLNHDAMYWYRQDPGQGLRLIYYSQIVNDFQKGDIAEGYSVSREKKESFPLTVTSAQKNPTAFYLCASTQGNNYGYTFGSGTRLTVV.

This sequence joins TRBV7-2 and TRBJ1-2; D remains unclear. The CDR3 is made up of 13 amino acids. Germline V gene lookup returns CDR1 SGHTA and CDR2 FQGNSA. Trimming shortened V by 4 bases and J by 8 bases, and 14 bases separated the two germline ends. CDR3 loop: CASSWPGSGGYTF. The CDR3 DNA reads as TGTGCCAGCAGCTGGCCGGGGTCCGGGGGCTACACCTTC.

The chain links TRBV6-5 to TRBJ1-2, with 10 bases identical to TRBD1. The length of the CDR3 is 15 residues. Trimming cost V 7 bases and J 5 bases; bases outside gene matches: 10. Germline assignment: CDR1 MNHEY and CDR2 SVGAGI. The CDR3: CASTPRGTGDYGYTF. The CDR3 coding sequence is TGTGCCAGCACCCCTCGGGGGACAGGGGATTATGGCTACACCTTC.

The V and J genes are TRBV5-1 and TRBJ2-5; 15 bases are a match to TRBD2. Looked up from germline, CDR1 is SGHRS and CDR2 is YFSETQ. With V trimmed by 4 bases and J by 5 bases, 6 bases remained unmatched. The CDR3 extends over 16 amino acids. CDR3 nucleotides: TGCGCCAGCAGCATAACCGGGACTAGCGGGAGGGAGACCCAGTACTTC. Protein: CASSITGTSGRETQYF.

The chain employs TRBV11-1 and TRBJ2-3; 10 bases match TRBD1. V trimming: 5 bases; J trimming: 3 bases; junction bases outside the gene matches: 11. The CDR3 covers 17 residues. Germline values: CDR1 SGHAT, CDR2 FQDESV (reference sequence). The DNA of the CDR3 is TGTGCCAGCAGCGGTTACTCCGGGACAGGGGCGACAGATACGCAGTATTTT. It specifies CASSGYSGTGATDTQYF.

The chain carries TRBV6-6 and TRBJ1-2, with 10 nucleotides matching TRBD1. CDR1 and CDR2 from the germline V gene are MNHNY and SVGAGI (reference sequence). V lost 3 bases, J lost 5 bases, and 6 bases stayed unmatched. CDR3 length: 15 residues. The CDR3 DNA sequence: TGTGCCAGCAGTTATTGGACGGGACAGGGGTATGGCTACACCTTC. It codes for CASSYWTGQGYGYTF.

This chain uses TRBV4-3 with TRBJ1-1; TRBD1 might be the D (6 bases). Trimming removed 4 bases at V and 5 bases at J, with 17 bases between. CDR3 length equals 15 residues. Per germline, CDR1 LGHNA and CDR2 YSLEER. The chain's CDR3 is CASSLGPGVGTEAFF. The CDR3 DNA reads as TGCGCCAGCAGCCTGGGGCCAGGGGTCGGGACTGAAGCTTTCTTT.